This paragraph covers one T cell receptor (beta chain) sequence. Combining a sample-barcoded 5' primer with a J-beta primer mix, a second PCR ran for about 7 to 12 cycles. TCRdb called the 5' RACE reads again in MiXCR, with one record for every CDR3 protein. Of over 450,000 distinct CDR3 sequences in the sample, about 25% were seen once. This specimen comes from a study of blood T cells in healthy people across ages. Trimming took 0 bases from V and 5 from J, leaving 14 bases between them. Germline V gene sequence: CDR1 SGHRS, CDR2 YFSETQ. This CDR3 region has 15 residues. These records were also assigned to another study, of T cells of mothers and their children.

The receptor comes from a boy younger than 18 in good health. The chain has TRBV5-1 and TRBJ1-1, with D maybe TRBD1 (6 bases). The sequencing input was blood. CDR3 region: CASSLDHRVFTEAFF. CDR3 DNA sequence: TGCGCCAGCAGCTTGGACCACAGGGTTTTTACTGAAGCTTTCTTT.